This is a list of T cell receptor beta chains from one sample in a study of cytomegalovirus exposure and HLA in healthy donors. Sequenced by immunoSEQ multiplex PCR; TCRdb stores in-frame clones only, minus some. The sample yields 60,000 or so clones, just under 95% seen once. The sequencing input was PBMCs. These receptors all come from a man aged 18 to 35 in good health and CMV-seronegative. Each CDR3 is given with its conserved first and last residue. The D gene is left open where the match is weak. The size field is filled for only some rows; it gives once, few, many or a size class.

d_gene,j_gene,abundance,v_gene,CDR3aa,CDR3nt
-,TRBJ1-1,-,TRBV14,CASSHHGRGTTEAFF,TGTGCCAGCAGCCATCATGGACGGGGTACCACTGAAGCTTTCTTT
TRBD2,TRBJ2-1,-,TRBV11-3,CASSPGTSPDEQFF,TGTGCCAGCAGCCCCGGGACTAGCCCCGATGAGCAGTTCTTC
-,TRBJ1-2,once,TRBV4-1,CASSQGGQGEASNYGYTF,TGCGCCAGCAGCCAAGGGGGGCAGGGAGAGGCCTCTAACTATGGCTACACCTTC
TRBD1,TRBJ1-2,few,TRBV9,CASSVAPGGDYGYTF,TGTGCCAGCAGCGTAGCTCCAGGGGGAGACTATGGCTACACCTTC
TRBD1,TRBJ1-2,-,TRBV9,CASSPRVGSTGGDSGGYTF,TGTGCCAGCAGCCCACGTGTGGGCTCGACAGGGGGCGATTCGGGTGGCTACACCTTC
TRBD2,TRBJ2-3,-,TRBV5-6,CASSLKGGSTEGYF,TGTGCCAGCAGCTTGAAGGGCGGGAGTACGGAGGGGTATTTT
-,TRBJ2-7,-,TRBV29-1,CSVRLGEQYF,TGCAGCGTTCGGCTAGGTGAGCAGTACTTC
-,TRBJ1-1,-,TRBV6-5,CASSYSKAGPTEAFF,TGTGCCAGCAGTTACTCGAAAGCAGGGCCGACTGAAGCTTTCTTT
TRBD1,TRBJ1-1,-,TRBV27,CASSLRGGAITEAFF,TGTGCCAGCAGTTTACGAGGGGGCGCAATCACTGAAGCTTTCTTT
TRBD1,TRBJ1-2,-,TRBV27,CASSSPGQGAYGYTF,TGTGCCAGCAGTAGCCCGGGACAGGGGGCCTATGGCTACACCTTC
TRBD1,TRBJ1-1,-,TRBV27,CASSWTGANTEAFF,TGTGCCAGCAGTTGGACAGGGGCGAACACTGAAGCTTTCTTT
-,TRBJ1-1,-,TRBV19,CASSIDLTGDTEAFF,TGTGCCAGTAGTATAGATCTCACAGGAGACACTGAAGCTTTCTTT
-,TRBJ1-5,-,TRBV6-6,CASSYGQGSEPQHF,TGTGCCAGCAGTTACGGGCAGGGTTCTGAGCCCCAGCATTTT
-,TRBJ1-2,-,TRBV4-2,CASSQDRDYGYTF,TGTGCCAGCAGCCAAGACAGGGACTATGGCTACACCTTC
-,TRBJ1-1,-,TRBV6-4,CASSARENTEAFF,TGTGCCAGCAGTGCTCGGGAAAACACTGAAGCTTTCTTT
TRBD1,TRBJ1-1,-,TRBV2,CASSEAMDRVNTEAFF,TGTGCCAGCAGTGAAGCGATGGACAGGGTTAACACTGAAGCTTTCTTT
-,TRBJ1-2,once,TRBV13,CASSGRGFGYTF,TGTGCCAGCAGTGGGAGGGGCTTTGGCTACACCTTC
-,TRBJ1-4,-,TRBV13,CASSFRQLNEKLFF,TGTGCCAGCAGCTTCCGACAGTTAAATGAAAAACTGTTTTTT
-,TRBJ1-2,-,TRBV11-2,CASSSTQNYGYTF,TGTGCCAGCAGCTCAACCCAGAACTATGGCTACACCTTC